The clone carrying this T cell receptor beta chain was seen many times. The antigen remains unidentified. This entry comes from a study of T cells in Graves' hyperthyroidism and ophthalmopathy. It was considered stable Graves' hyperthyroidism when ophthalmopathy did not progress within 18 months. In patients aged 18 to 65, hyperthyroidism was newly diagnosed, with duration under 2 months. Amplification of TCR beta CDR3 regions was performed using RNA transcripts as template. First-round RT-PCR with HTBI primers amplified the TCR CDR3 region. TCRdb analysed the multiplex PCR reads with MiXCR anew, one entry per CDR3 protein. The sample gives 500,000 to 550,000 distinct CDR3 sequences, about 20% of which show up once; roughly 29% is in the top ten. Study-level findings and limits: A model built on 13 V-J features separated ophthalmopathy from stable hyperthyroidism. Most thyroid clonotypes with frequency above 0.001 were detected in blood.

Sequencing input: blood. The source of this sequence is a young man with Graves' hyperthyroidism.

The CDR3 spells CASSPRRNEQYF. The DNA of the CDR3 is TGTGCCAGCAGTCCGAGGAGGAACGAGCAGTACTTC. The chain uses TRBV28 and TRBJ2-7, with D maybe TRBD2 (5 bases). CDR1 is MDHEN, CDR2 SYDVKM, per germline. The germline V and J ends were trimmed by 5 bases and 5 bases, with 10 bases remaining between them. The CDR3 runs to 12 residues.